The 13 T cell receptor beta chains given below trace back to one sample, sequenced in a study of shared clonotypes between healthy human individuals. Repertoires were generated with immunoSEQ multiplex PCR, while TCRdb's copy carries only in-frame clones and drops some. The data show roughly 500,000 clones, 81% seen once. The sample taken for sequencing was PBMCs. The receptors were sampled from a woman between 40 and 55 years old in good health. Some clones in this sample may be carry-over from other donors' samples.

In the case of this clone: It differs at one base from a far larger clone, so likely a read error. This chain uses TRBV7-2 with TRBJ2-1; TRBD2 matches at 12 bases. V lost 2 bases, J lost 6 bases, and 8 bases stayed unmatched. This CDR3 is built from 17 residues. Germline values: CDR1 SGHTA, CDR2 FQGNSA. The CDR3 nucleotides read TGTGCCAGCAGCTTATTCCCCGCACTAGCGGGAGGCAATGAGCAGTTCTTC. This codes for CASSLFPALAGGNEQFF. The whole variable domain, filled in from reference TRBV7-2 and TRBJ2-1, reads GAGVSQSPSNKVTEKGKDVELRCDPISGHTALYWYRQSLGQGLEFLIYFQGNSAPDKSGLPSDRFSAERTGGSVSTLTIQRTQQEDSAVYLCASSLFPALAGGNEQFFGPGTRLTVL.

This clone has just one count. CDR3: CASAQEGNQPQHF. The CDR3, as DNA: TGTGCCAGCGCCCAGGAGGGAAATCAGCCCCAGCATTTT. The chain has TRBV7-9 and TRBJ1-5; D ambiguous. V lost 8 bases and J lost 4, with 12 bases in between. Germline loops: CDR1 SEHNR, CDR2 FQNEAQ (reference sequence). This CDR3 spans 13 amino acids.

The genes are TRBV5-4 and TRBJ2-5, with unresolved D. Trimming cost V 4 bases and J 2 bases, with 12 bases left between them. Germline values: CDR1 SGHNT, CDR2 YYREEE (reference sequence). The CDR3 loop spans 14 amino acids. This chain's CDR3 is CASSQEPWQETQYF. CDR3 in DNA: TGTGCCAGCAGCCAAGAACCGTGGCAAGAGACCCAGTACTTC. Together with reference TRBV5-4 and TRBJ2-5, the CDR3 gives the full variable domain: ETGVTQSPTHLIKTRGQQVTLRCSSQSGHNTVSWYQQALGQGPQFIFQYYREEENGRGNFPPRFSGLQFPNYSSELNVNALELDDSALYLCASSQEPWQETQYFGPGTRLLVL.

The V gene is TRBV2, the J gene TRBJ1-1; 7 bases agree with TRBD1. V gave up 1 base and J gave up 3 bases; unmatched junction bases: 2. The germline V gene has CDR1 SNHLY and CDR2 FYNNEI. The length of the CDR3 is 14 residues. CDR3 bases: TGTGCCAGCAGTGAAGGCAGGGGGGACACTGAAGCTTTCTTT. Its translation is CASSEGRGDTEAFF.

This clone was found a few times. This sequence is one base from a far larger clone and is likely a read error. This chain connects TRBV29-1 to TRBJ2-7; no firm D call. Germline V gene sequence: CDR1 SQVTM, CDR2 ANQGSEA. The V end lost 5 bases, the J end lost 6 bases, and 20 bases lay between the germline ends. The CDR3 is made up of 14 amino acids. The CDR3 DNA sequence: TGCAGCGTTACTCCAGTGGATAGGTCTCTCGAGCAGTACTTC. It encodes CSVTPVDRSLEQYF.

This clone was seen only once. The V gene is TRBV7-2, the J gene TRBJ2-3, with 11 bases identical to TRBD2. The J segment lost 8 bases and the V segment lost 4 bases, leaving 5 bases of the junction unmatched. Germline V lookup: CDR1 SGHTA, CDR2 FQGNSA. The CDR3 length is 14 residues. CDR3 nucleotides: TGTGCCAGCAGCTATAGCGGGAGGGCCGGTACGCAGTATTTT. Translation gives CASSYSGRAGTQYF. Complete variable domain (other parts from reference TRBV7-2 and TRBJ2-3): GAGVSQSPSNKVTEKGKDVELRCDPISGHTALYWYRQSLGQGLEFLIYFQGNSAPDKSGLPSDRFSAERTGGSVSTLTIQRTQQEDSAVYLCASSYSGRAGTQYFGPGTRLTVL.

The chain couples TRBV5-1 to TRBJ1-2; D unclear. Trimming stripped 0 bases from V and 5 bases from J, with 11 bases between. This CDR3 comprises 14 residues. Germline V CDR1 and CDR2: SGHRS, YFSETQ. The CDR3 DNA reads as TGCGCCAGCAGCTTGGGTGTCCAGATATATGGCTACACCTTC. It encodes CASSLGVQIYGYTF.

In its sample, this clone was seen a few times. The same CDR3 also results from other DNA sequences found in this sample. This rearrangement joins TRBV27 to TRBJ2-7, with D maybe TRBD2 (6 bases). The germline V gene has CDR1 MNHEY and CDR2 SMNVEV (reference sequence). This CDR3 has 13 amino acids. V was clipped by 6 bases and J by 3 bases, with 12 bases between them. The CDR3 bases are TGTGCCAGCAGCCTTGTGGGGGGCTACGAGCAGTACTTC. Translated, it gives CASSLVGGYEQYF.

J is TRBJ1-3 and V is TRBV28; D gene uncertain. This CDR3 contains 16 residues. Germline-derived CDR1 and CDR2 are MDHEN and SYDVKM. Trimming removed 1 base at V and 4 bases at J, with 14 bases between. The CDR3 spells CASSLYAQGKGNTIYF. DNA for the CDR3: TGTGCCAGCAGTTTATACGCGCAAGGAAAGGGAAACACCATATATTTT.

The rearrangement uses TRBV4-1 and TRBJ2-1, with 10 bases identical to TRBD2. The CDR3 has 16 amino acids. The J segment lost 7 bases and the V segment lost 2 bases, leaving 8 bases of the junction unmatched. Germline values: CDR1 MGHRA, CDR2 YSYEKL. The CDR3: CASSQPLAGVGNEQFF. Here the CDR3 DNA reads TGCGCCAGCAGCCAACCCCTAGCGGGAGTTGGTAATGAGCAGTTCTTC.

The chain combines TRBV6-4 with TRBJ2-6; D ambiguous. Germline assignment: CDR1 MRHNA and CDR2 SNTAGT. This CDR3 is 14 amino acids long. Between the trimmed V and J ends, which lost 7 bases and 0 bases, there was a span of 7 bases. CDR3 region: CASTMSSGANVLTF. In DNA form, the CDR3 reads TGTGCCAGCACTATGAGCTCTGGGGCCAACGTCCTGACTTTC.

The V call is TRBV11-2, the J call TRBJ2-2; 8 bases are a match to TRBD1. Trimming cost V 4 bases and J 3 bases; bases outside gene matches: 1. Germline lookup yields CDR1 SGHAT and CDR2 FQNNGV. The CDR3 covers 14 residues. The CDR3 reads CASSSQGDTGELFF. The CDR3 DNA is TGTGCCAGCAGCTCACAGGGGGACACCGGGGAGCTGTTTTTT.

J is TRBJ2-1 and V is TRBV11-1; D remains ambiguous. The length of the CDR3 is 15 residues. Germline lookup yields CDR1 SGHAT and CDR2 FQDESV (reference sequence). The ends were cut back, 1 base at V and 5 bases at J, with 12 bases in the middle. CDR3 in amino acids: CASSLDGQPDNEQFF. The CDR3 bases are TGTGCCAGCAGCTTAGACGGCCAGCCCGACAATGAGCAGTTCTTC.